This T cell receptor (beta chain) was documented in a study of cytomegalovirus exposure and HLA in healthy donors. As regards this clone: Its target is not known. An end of the junction differs from the germline gene, which may be a read error.

The CDR3 has 14 residues. Looked up from germline, CDR1 is SNHLY and CDR2 is FYNNEI. The PCR was carried out with 60 Vbeta primers and 13 Jbeta primers. Libraries were prepared by immunoSEQ multiplex PCR; TCRdb keeps only in-frame clonotypes and omits some of them. Among around 150,000 clones listed, around 66% were seen once. Notes on the study in general: Diagnosis of cytomegalovirus status made by the classifier reportedly showed high specificity and sensitivity.

Sequenced sample: PBMCs. This rearrangement joins TRBV2 to TRBJ1-2; 7 bases match TRBD1. The sequence derives from a woman between 25 and 40 years old in good health and CMV-seropositive. The CDR3 is CASSLTGMDYGYPF. CDR3 nucleotides: TGTGCCAGCAGCTTGACAGGGATGGACTATGGCTACCCCTTC.